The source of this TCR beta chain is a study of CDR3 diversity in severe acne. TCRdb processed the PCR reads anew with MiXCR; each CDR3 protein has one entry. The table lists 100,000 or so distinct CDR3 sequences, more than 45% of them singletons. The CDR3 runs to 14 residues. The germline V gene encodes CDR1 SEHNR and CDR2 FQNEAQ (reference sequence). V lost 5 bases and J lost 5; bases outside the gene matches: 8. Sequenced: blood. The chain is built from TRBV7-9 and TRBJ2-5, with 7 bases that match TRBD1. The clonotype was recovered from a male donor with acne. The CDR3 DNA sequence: TGTGCCAGCAGCATCGGGACAGTGCGGGAGACCCAGTACTTC. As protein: CASSIGTVRETQYF.